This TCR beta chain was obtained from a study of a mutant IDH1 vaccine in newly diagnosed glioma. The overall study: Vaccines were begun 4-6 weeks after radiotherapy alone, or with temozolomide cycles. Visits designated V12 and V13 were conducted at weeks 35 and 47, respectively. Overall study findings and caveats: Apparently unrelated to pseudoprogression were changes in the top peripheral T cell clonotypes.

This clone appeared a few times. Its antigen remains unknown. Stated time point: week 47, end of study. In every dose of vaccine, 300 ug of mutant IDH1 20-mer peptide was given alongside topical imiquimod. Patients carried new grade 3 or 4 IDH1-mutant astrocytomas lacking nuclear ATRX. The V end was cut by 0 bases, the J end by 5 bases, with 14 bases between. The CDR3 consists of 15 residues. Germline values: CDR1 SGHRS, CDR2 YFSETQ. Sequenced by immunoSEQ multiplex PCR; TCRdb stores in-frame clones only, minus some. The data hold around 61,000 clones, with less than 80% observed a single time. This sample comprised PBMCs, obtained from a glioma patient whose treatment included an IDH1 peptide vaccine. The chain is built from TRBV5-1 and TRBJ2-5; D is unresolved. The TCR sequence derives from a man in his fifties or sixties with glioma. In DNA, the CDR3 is TGCGCCAGCAGCTTGGGGTCGGCCCTGGGGGAGACCCAGTACTTC. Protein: CASSLGSALGETQYF.